This record concerns one T cell receptor (beta chain) sequence. Its antigen remains unidentified. This sample stems from a study of T cells in Graves' hyperthyroidism and ophthalmopathy. Study-level information: Sampling of peripheral blood happened at initial diagnosis, prior to any treatment.

General study points: Among thyroid clonotypes expanded above 0.001, most also appeared in blood. Ophthalmopathy could be told apart from stable hyperthyroidism with a 13 V-J model.

Per the germline V gene, CDR1 is SQVTM and CDR2 is ANQGSEA. Losses at the gene ends were 4 bases for V and 4 bases for J; bases not matched to a gene: 4. The CDR3 spans 13 residues. Uncontrolled infection, other autoimmune disease, pregnancy and lactation each barred patients from inclusion. TCR beta CDR3 region amplification was performed from RNA transcripts. The primer set for the first-round RT-PCR of the TCR CDR3 was HTBI. Each CDR3 protein is one row after TCRdb ran MiXCR on the multiplex PCR reads. The repertoire holds around 440,000 distinct CDR3 sequences, with about a sixth as singletons. The specimen was blood. J is TRBJ1-5 and V is TRBV29-1; the match to TRBD1 covers 7 bases. This receptor was taken from a woman aged 18-29 years with Graves' hyperthyroidism. In nucleotides, the CDR3 is TGCAGCGTTGGGGGACAGCGAAATCAGCCCCAGCATTTT. This encodes CSVGGQRNQPQHF.